This section outlines one TCR beta chain sequence together with its context. Its antigen remains unidentified. In the PCR, 60 Vbeta and 13 Jbeta primers were used. The repertoire was sequenced with immunoSEQ multiplex PCR; TCRdb's copy has only in-frame clones and lacks some. The table lists approximately 120,000 clones, approximately 89% of them singletons. CDR1 and CDR2 from the germline V gene are GTSNPN and SVGIG (reference sequence). The CDR3 is made up of 13 amino acids. The V gene lost 2 bases and the J gene lost 11 bases, with 18 bases spanning the gap. The sample belongs to a study of cytomegalovirus exposure and HLA in healthy donors. Background on the study: Of about 390 genotyped donors, around 86% grouped in the Caucasian-associated ancestry cluster.

Whole-study results and caveats: The likely explanation for a cluster of highly shared sequence variants was sequencing artifact. Analyzed later, association rates of TCRs varied across HLA loci, with DRB1 most and HLA-C fewest. At a 0.05 false discovery rate, a later analysis found some 18,000 TCR beta sequences to be associated with HLA alleles.

The TCR was taken from a young woman in good health and CMV-seropositive. What was sequenced was PBMCs. The rearrangement uses TRBV30 and TRBJ1-1, with D tentatively TRBD1 (5 bases). The CDR3: CAWSLERDLRAFF. The CDR3 DNA sequence: TGTGCCTGGAGTCTAGAGAGGGACTTGAGGGCTTTCTTT.